This record covers a single T cell receptor beta chain. The antigen this receptor binds is unknown. Qualities for individual bases were not recorded, and no much larger clone is one base off. Receptor libraries were prepared by the immunoSEQ multiplex PCR assay. For the multiplex PCR, a mixture combining 60 forward primers for TCR Vbeta segments and 13 reverse primers for TCR Jbeta segments was used. Amplification of the CDR3 region of rearranged TCR beta genes was performed with a multiplex PCR assay on genomic DNA. Amplified TCR beta libraries were sequenced as 87-base-pair reads on the Illumina HiSeq System. The study's own analysis went as follows. A later analysis tallied 75 million to 95 million unique TCR beta chains across the 650 to 750 repertoires, and around 10 million of those chains were shared by two or more donors. A nearest-neighbor algorithm error-corrected the raw reads and collapsed the reads into unique sequences, merging closely related sequences to remove PCR and sequencing errors. Alignment of CDR3 sequences to IMGT reference sequences was used to assign V, D and J gene segments. For a sequence to be retained, a match of at least six nucleotides to both a V gene segment and a J gene segment was required. Rearrangements were classified as productive when the CDR3 lacked stop codons and remained in frame with V and J, and all other rearrangements were classified as non-productive. CDR3 was defined according to IMGT convention as the region running from the second conserved V-encoded cysteine to the conserved J-encoded phenylalanine. Sequences without an unambiguous match to a single V gene segment were excluded from the earlier analysis of several hundred of the donors. An earlier analysis of 450 to 650 of the donors called V segments functional above 56.7% productive rearrangements and segregating when the between-donor standard deviation exceeded 5%. A statistical classification framework was built for diagnosing cytomegalovirus status from the catalog of TCR beta chain sequences. In a later analysis, TCR nucleotide sequences were compared against IMGT/GENE-DB human TR gene sequences so that V and J genes could be assigned. Using the TCRdist pipeline, a later analysis assigned CDR3 sequences along with most-parsimonious VDJ recombination scenarios. In a later analysis, every TCR beta chain was defined by the combination of its CDR3 amino acid sequence and its V-gene family, and reads without a unique V-gene family were dropped. To address suspected cross-contamination and a sequencing artifact, a later analysis removed around 590 highly shared, low-generation-probability nucleotide sequences. In a later analysis, a clonal expansion index was calculated for each public chain from normalized within-repertoire ranks of inferred template counts. In a later analysis, generation probabilities were computed using a VDJ recombination model fitted to out-of-frame rearrangements, and the results were checked against IGoR. In a later analysis, hypergeometric tests were used to score TCR-TCR, TCR-HLA and TCR-CMV co-occurrence, with a repertoire-size bias correction applied to TCR pairs. In a later analysis, false discovery rates were estimated by permuting HLA or CMV assignments 20 times. A later analysis grouped co-occurring TCRs with DBSCAN, adding TCRdist sequence similarity when clustering within HLA-allele-positive subsets. For co-occurrence clustering, repertoires with fewer than 30,000 or more than 120,000 public chains were excluded, along with 5 or 6 repertoires with anomalous nucleotide sharing. TCRdb obtained this table from immuneACCESS and retained in-frame rearrangements with V and J assigned. These tables miss some clones; where compared with another copy, unresolved V genes account for less than half of the shortfall, and the remainder is unexplained. Clone size and the V and J calls come from that table; the DNA yielded D and trimming. Across this sample there are 180,000 or so clones, with roughly 74% seen only once. Together, the top ten hold about 8% of the sample.

The data stem from a study of cytomegalovirus exposure and HLA in healthy donors (dated 2017 in TCRdb). About the full investigation: An earlier analysis of about 560 of the donors reported approximately 300 Gb of sequence data and 90 million to 120 million unique TCR beta sequences obtained from around 170 million T cells. Roughly 300 gigabases of sequencing data and around 85 million unique TCR sequences made up an early release that covered fewer than 650 HLA-typed donors. Of the 398 genotyped donors, 81% fell in the genetic ancestry cluster associated with self-reported Caucasian donors. The study aimed to test whether cataloging public T cell receptors could reveal signatures of past pathogen exposure. The study profiled the T cell repertoires of some 610 subjects by immunosequencing and related them to cytomegalovirus serostatus. A separate validation cohort of approximately 120 different subjects was used in addition to the approximately 640-subject first cohort. To predict cytomegalovirus infection status, the study brought together high-throughput TCR immunosequencing, statistical association of individual TCRs with disease status, and machine learning. In a later analysis, previously published TCR beta repertoires from hundreds of donors were re-analyzed and high-resolution HLA genotyping was added so that TCR occurrence patterns could be studied. In the later analysis, no new phenotypic data were used to find candidate immune exposures; instead, reliance was placed on TCR beta sequences and their occurrence across donors. An earlier analysis of approximately 580 of the donors used high-throughput TCR beta sequencing to judge whether each TCR beta V gene segment behaved as functional or pseudogenic. Donor age, sex, ethnicity and CMV serostatus were compiled together with the repertoire data. A later genetic analysis took genome-wide SNP genotypes for about 55% of the roughly 670 donors and used that subset as a discovery cohort. All discovery cohort repertoires had been generated on a single sequencing platform. HLA typing covered class I and class II loci at four-digit resolution. Typing coverage varied by locus: about 620-630 donors for A, B, C, DRB1 and DQB1; around 560 for DQA1; more than 600 for DPA1; around 450 for DPB1. Because of strong linkage in the cohort, 4 to 6 DR-DQ haplotypes were treated as single units for association and clustering. Across approximately 400 genotyped donors of the cohort, an average of about 240,000 unique TCR beta nucleotide sequences per donor were sequenced, and approximately 17% of those sequences were non-productive.

CDR1 and CDR2 (MNHEY, SVGAGI) derive from the germline V gene. Including the terminal cysteine and phenylalanine, the CDR3 comprises 16 residues. Left in the record is the CDR3 DNA by itself, 48 bases read in frame from the first base. Here V drops 1 base and J drops 4 bases, and the junction holds 8 bases not matched to any gene. The cohort comprised fewer than 700 healthy bone marrow donors. All cohort members were sampled while nominally healthy, although unrecorded immune exposures were likely present. The donor was CMV seropositive and belonged to the group of 250 to 300 seropositive cohort members. Every donor gave a peripheral blood sample, and the peripheral blood mononuclear cells from that sample were used for TCR beta sequencing. Genomic DNA extraction from the blood cell samples was performed with the Qiagen DNeasy Blood Extraction Kit. What the authors observed across the whole study: This cohort had only TCR beta chains sequenced, and the lack of alpha or paired-chain data limited which features could be detected. A later analysis found that HLA-associated TCR beta chains were more clonally expanded and had lower generation probabilities than equally common non-associated chains. Linkage disequilibrium might explain the correlated functional status among segregating V segments, but an unknown experimental factor could not be excluded. Assigning TCR associations to individual alleles was difficult when HLA alleles, especially DR and DQ, strongly co-occurred. A few of the identified cytomegalovirus-associated TCR beta chains were confirmed in vitro to be specific for cytomegalovirus antigens. Immune exposure information for the cohort was limited to CMV serostatus. HLA typing was unavailable for some donors at each locus, so association tests used only the typed subset. The sequencing pipeline was judged likely to have produced a cluster of highly shared sequence variants as a technical artifact. In a later genetic analysis, a missense DCLRE1C variant was associated with V-gene and J-gene trimming of TCR beta chains, and the association was replicated in an independent cohort. In an earlier analysis of over 550 of the donors, most TCR beta V segments were observed in productive rearrangements about 90% or about 30% of the time, broadly matching IMGT annotations. Most TCR sequences were seen in very few donors, while some public TCRs were found in many individuals. The study listed 164 TCR beta chains as associated with cytomegalovirus. In a later analysis, 16,951 TCR beta sequences were associated with specific HLA alleles at a false discovery rate of 0.05. A later analysis reported that several top co-occurrence clusters appeared linked to parvovirus B19, influenza, CMV and Epstein-Barr virus. The presence/absence analyses assumed that sequencing depth was roughly uniform across donors, and that assumption may not be true. A further reported finding was that TCR beta sequences accurately predicted the HLA-A and HLA-B alleles for most subjects in the first cohort. A later genetic analysis reported fewer N-insertions in productive TCRs among donors in an Asian-associated ancestry cluster than the roughly 720-donor mean. The 87-base-pair reads could not distinguish some IMGT-functional V segments, including TRBV6-2 and TRBV6-3, so those segments were excluded. Because counts were too low, about 18 rarely observed V segments, including chromosome 9 orphons, were excluded from the earlier analysis of some 540 of the donors. According to a later analysis, most CMV-associated TCR beta chains appeared to be HLA-restricted, and the HLA associations seemed to be driven largely by CMV exposure. The authors suggested that the approach could potentially be extended to other disease states and immunological phenotypes. According to a later analysis, TCR association rates differed among HLA loci, with DRB1 alleles showing the most associated TCRs and HLA-C alleles showing the fewest. In both the original and validation cohorts, the classifier was reported to diagnose cytomegalovirus status with high specificity and sensitivity.

The sample comprised PBMCs. The chain uses TRBV6-5 and TRBJ2-3; TRBD1 matches 7 bases in the middle. The sequence was collected from a woman in her forties in good health and CMV-seropositive. This receptor carries the CDR3 CASSYFYRGSSDTQYF. The nucleotide sequence reads TGTGCCAGCAGTTACTTCTACAGGGGAAGTTCAGATACGCAGTATTTT.